This TCR beta chain was recorded in a study of blood T cell repertoires in COVID-19. Study as a whole: Collection of acute and convalescent COVID-19 samples took place in the United States, Italy and Spain. PBMCs, B-cell-depleted T cells, or T cells were the source of the cDNA or gDNA that made up the material.

The CDR3 length is 15 residues. Germline V lookup: CDR1 MNHEY, CDR2 SVGAGI. V gave up 7 bases and J gave up 2 bases, with 15 bases separating them. As processed by the authors: Nucleated cell counts were estimated from reference gene primer amplification. Sequencing used immunoSEQ multiplex PCR; TCRdb keeps in-frame clones, though not all of them. V and J calls and clone size are those listed in that table; D and trimming were worked out from the DNA. The data contain around 220,000 clones, roughly 80% of them seen just once; the ten biggest clones take up more than 9%. Sequenced material: peripheral blood. This clonotype originated in a woman of 80 years or more with acute or convalescent COVID-19. This chain joins TRBV6-5 and TRBJ2-1; tentatively, D is TRBD2 (6 bases). CDR3 DNA: TGTGCCAGCACCCCCCAACGGGAGCCCTACAATGAGCAGTTCTTC. This gives the protein CASTPQREPYNEQFF.